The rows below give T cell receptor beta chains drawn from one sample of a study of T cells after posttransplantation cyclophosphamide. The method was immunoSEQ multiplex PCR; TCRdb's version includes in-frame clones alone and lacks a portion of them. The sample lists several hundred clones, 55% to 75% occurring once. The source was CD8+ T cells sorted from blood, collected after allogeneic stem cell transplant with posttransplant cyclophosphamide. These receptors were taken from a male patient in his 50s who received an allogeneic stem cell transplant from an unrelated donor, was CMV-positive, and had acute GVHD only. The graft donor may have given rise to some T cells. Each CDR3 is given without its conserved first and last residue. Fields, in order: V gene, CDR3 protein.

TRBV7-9	ASSLGGAFGELF
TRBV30	AWLGAYEQY
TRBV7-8	ASSLWQGSGDEQF
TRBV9	ASSVGGGGSYEQY
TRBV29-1	SVDHRGDGNTIY
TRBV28	ASTPAGNQPQH
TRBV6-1	ASSENRVTGELF
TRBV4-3	ASSQDLAGGYNEQF
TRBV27	ASSLTFWNEQF
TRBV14	ASSQVPGQGDNEQF
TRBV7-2	ASSFSTYSGSVGYEQY
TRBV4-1	ASSQVEGTDEQY
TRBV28	ASSSLTGDGPGTGIQPQH
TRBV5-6	ASSPSSGTEAF
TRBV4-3	ASRQNRVNGELF
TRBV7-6	ASSVGQASSYNEQF
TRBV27	ASSLGDRGLSYEQY
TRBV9	ASSSPPKDTQY
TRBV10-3	ATGQGKDEQY
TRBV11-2	ASSRTGTEYGYT
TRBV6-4	ASSGEQGSYNEQF
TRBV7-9	ASSLGSQPQH
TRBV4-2	ASSQGTGEDEQY
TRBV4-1	ASSPRQATYEQY
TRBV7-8	ASSHPGLAGGLSYNEQF
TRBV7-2	ASSESGGITYEQY
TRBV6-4	ASWGSTGMNSPLH
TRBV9	ASSELAFWFYEQY
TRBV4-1	ASSQEWGTENYEQY
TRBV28	ASSLSIYDSTNTEAF
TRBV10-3	AITADTGELF
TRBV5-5	ASSFEGDTEAF
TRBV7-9	ASSPPLTSGSLAGELF
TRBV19	ASSDRNNQPQH
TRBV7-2	ASSSSSGSFYNEQF
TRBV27	ASSLGDRGLGYEQY
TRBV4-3	ASSPGGGNFYEQF
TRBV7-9	ASSFSESYEQY